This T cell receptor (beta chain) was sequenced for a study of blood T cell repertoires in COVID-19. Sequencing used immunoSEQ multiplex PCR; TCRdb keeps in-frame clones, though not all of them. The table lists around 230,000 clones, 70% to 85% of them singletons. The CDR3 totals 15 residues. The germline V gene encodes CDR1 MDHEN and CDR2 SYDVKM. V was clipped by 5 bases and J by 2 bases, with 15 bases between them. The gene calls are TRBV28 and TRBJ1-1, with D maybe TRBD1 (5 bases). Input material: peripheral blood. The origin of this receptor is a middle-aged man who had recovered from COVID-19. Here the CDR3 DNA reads TGTGCCAGCAGTGCCCTCGACAGCCCTAACACTGAAGCTTTCTTT. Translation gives CASSALDSPNTEAFF.